This T cell receptor (beta chain) was identified in a study of cytomegalovirus exposure and HLA in healthy donors. The PCR was carried out with 60 Vbeta primers and 13 Jbeta primers. Method: immunoSEQ multiplex PCR; TCRdb's copy keeps in-frame clones and lacks some. Of about 120,000 clones in the sample, roughly 77% were seen once. About this clone itself: Its antigen is undetermined.

General observations from the study: V- and J-gene trimming of TCR beta was linked (in a later analysis) to a missense DCLRE1C variant. Per published reports, the classifier diagnosed cytomegalovirus status with high specificity and sensitivity.

The CDR3 is 15 amino acids. Per germline, CDR1 SGHTA and CDR2 FQGNSA. J gave up 3 bases and V 5 bases, and 7 bases lay outside the gene matches. The gene calls are TRBV7-2 and TRBJ1-2, with 9 bases identical to TRBD1. The source material was PBMCs. The receptor's source is a man aged 40-49 years in good health and CMV-seronegative. CDR3 sequence reads: CASSMSQGADYGYTF. In DNA, the CDR3 is TGTGCCAGCAGCATGTCACAGGGGGCAGACTATGGCTACACCTTC.